The 21 T cell receptor beta chains below all came from one sample that was sequenced in a study of vaccination and CD4 T cells after COVID-19. Sequenced with the Oncomine TCR Beta short-read assay was DNA taken from cultured CD4+ T cells. MiXCR, applied by TCRdb to the PCR reads, yields one record per CDR3 protein. The sample records 14,000 or so distinct CDR3 sequences, 40% to 60% being singletons. Their specific antigens are unknown. As for treatment: approximately 9-day PBMC culture with coronavirus spike peptide pools or control peptides (ViraFEST assay). The sequencing here drew on CD4+ T cells from blood, cultured in vitro, taken before SARS-CoV-2 vaccination. These receptors came from a human donor who had recovered from COVID-19.

Details on this clonotype: At one end the junction does not follow the germline gene, possibly because of a read error. This rearrangement joins TRBV4-1 to TRBJ1-2, with a weak D call TRBD1 (5 bases). This CDR3 is 16 amino acids long. The germline V gene has CDR1 MGHRA and CDR2 YSYEKL. Here the CDR3 DNA reads TGCGCCAGCAGCCAACCTATTATGGGCAGGGAGGATGGCCACACCTTC. Translating gives CASSQPIMGREDGHTF.

The rearrangement uses TRBV5-4 and TRBJ2-1; 11 bases map to TRBD2. Germline-derived CDR1 and CDR2 are SGHNT and YYREEE (reference sequence). With 4 bases clipped from V and 3 bases from J, the junction kept 3 bases outside the gene matches. This CDR3 comprises 15 residues. DNA of the CDR3: TGTGCCAGCAGCATGGGACTAGCGGACTACAATGAGCAGTTCTTC. This encodes CASSMGLADYNEQFF.

The V and J genes are TRBV19 and TRBJ1-5, with a possible D match to TRBD1 (5 bases). The germline CDR1 and CDR2 sequences are LNHDA and SQIVND (reference sequence). Trimming took 4 bases from V and 6 from J, leaving 10 bases between them. The CDR3 runs to 13 residues. CDR3 coding DNA: TGTGCCAGTAGTACGGACATGCCTCAGCCCCAGCATTTT. Translating it yields CASSTDMPQPQHF.

The chain uses TRBV12-3 or TRBV12-4 and TRBJ2-7, with TRBD2 matching over 9 bases. The CDR3 covers 17 residues. V lost 0 bases to trimming and J lost 2 bases; unmatched junction nucleotides: 8. The CDR3 sequence is CASSLAHVGGRAYEQYF. The CDR3 coding sequence is TGTGCCAGCAGTTTAGCGCATGTAGGCGGGAGGGCCTACGAGCAGTACTTC.

This clonotype was detected a few times. This rearrangement joins TRBV7-9 to TRBJ1-4, with TRBD1 matching 7 bases. There are 14 residues in the CDR3. The junction had 1 base not matched to a gene; V was cut back by 0 bases and J by 6 bases. Germline V lookup: CDR1 SEHNR, CDR2 FQNEAQ (reference sequence). This CDR3 is CASSLAGGDEKLFF. The CDR3 DNA reads as TGTGCCAGCAGCTTAGCAGGGGGCGATGAAAAACTGTTTTTT.

The V call is TRBV5-1, the J call TRBJ2-5, with D perhaps assigned TRBD1 or TRBD2 (5 bases each). The germline CDR1 and CDR2 sequences are SGHRS and YFSETQ. V was cut by 2 bases and J by 10 bases, with 18 bases left in between. The CDR3 spans 14 residues. CDR3 nucleotide sequence: TGCGCCAGCAGCTTAGGAGTTCAGGGACGGCTCCAGTACTTC. Translation: CASSLGVQGRLQYF.

The chain is built from TRBV28 and TRBJ2-7; 10 bases agree with TRBD1. Germline lookup yields CDR1 MDHEN and CDR2 SYDVKM. With V trimmed by 4 bases and J by 6 bases, 12 bases remained unmatched. The CDR3 length is 16 residues. The CDR3 here is CASSSYKRTGGREQYF. In nucleotides, the CDR3 is TGTGCCAGCAGTTCTTATAAACGGACAGGGGGTCGCGAGCAGTACTTC. Full variable domain (rest looked up from reference TRBV28 and TRBJ2-7): DVKVTQSSRYLVKRTGEKVFLECVQDMDHENMFWYRQDPGLGLRLIYFSYDVKMKEKGDIPEGYSVSREKKERFSLILESASTNQTSMYLCASSSYKRTGGREQYFGPGTRLTVT.

CDR3 sequence: CATSAPEDRRDQPQHF. CDR3 DNA sequence: TGTGCCACCAGTGCCCCGGAGGACAGGCGGGATCAGCCCCAGCATTTT. The chain carries TRBV24-1 and TRBJ1-5; 7 nucleotides match TRBD1. Germline assignment: CDR1 KGHDR and CDR2 SFDVKD. V was pared by 5 bases and J by 5 bases, with 11 bases of the junction left unmatched. This CDR3 is 16 amino acids long.

The rearrangement links TRBV6-5 to TRBJ1-2, with TRBD1 matching over 7 bases. With 2 bases clipped from V and 8 bases from J, the junction kept 11 bases outside the gene matches. The CDR3 contains 15 residues. The V gene's germline CDR1 is MNHEY and CDR2 SVGAGI. As DNA, the CDR3 is TGTGCCAGCAGTTACGTGACAGGGCCCGCGGGAGGCTACACCTTC. Its protein product is CASSYVTGPAGGYTF.

The chain carries TRBV10-3 and TRBJ2-3; 9 bases line up with TRBD2. The CDR3 sequence is 14 residues long. V shed 4 bases, J shed 6 bases, and the junction held 5 bases outside the gene matches. Germline CDR1 reads ENHRY; CDR2 reads SYGVKD. In DNA, the CDR3 is TGTGCCATCAGTGGCGGGGGGGCGGAGGATACGCAGTATTTT. It translates to CAISGGGAEDTQYF.

This clonotype was seen only a few times. The chain uses TRBV6-2 or TRBV6-3 and TRBJ1-1; no firm D call. Germline lookup yields CDR1 MNHEY and CDR2 SVGEGT. V gave up 2 bases and J gave up 6 bases, with 10 bases separating them. This CDR3 comprises 13 residues. As DNA, the CDR3 is TGTGCCAGCAGTTACCCCGGACCGGCTGAAGCTTTCTTT. Encoded protein: CASSYPGPAEAFF.

This clonotype was detected only a few times. This sequence joins TRBV6-1 and TRBJ1-5, with D tentatively TRBD1 (6 bases). The CDR3 loop spans 15 amino acids. Trimming pared 6 bases from V and 0 bases from J, leaving 12 bases between. The V gene's germline CDR1 is MNHNS and CDR2 SASEGT. The CDR3 nucleotides are TGTGCCAGCAGGGCCCGGGGGCCTAGCAATCAGCCCCAGCATTTT. This gives the protein CASRARGPSNQPQHF.

The genes are TRBV15 and TRBJ1-1; weak D call: TRBD1 (5 bases). V shed 4 bases and J shed 4 bases, with 13 bases lying between them. CDR1 is LNHNV and CDR2 is YYDKDF in the germline V gene (reference sequence). The CDR3 has 14 residues. CDR3 in amino acids: CATSTRGVGTEAFF. The CDR3 DNA is TGTGCCACCAGCACCCGGGGCGTGGGCACTGAAGCTTTCTTT. Drawing the rest from reference TRBV15 and TRBJ1-1, the complete variable domain is DAMVIQNPRYQVTQFGKPVTLSCSQTLNHNVMYWYQQKSSQAPKLLFHYYDKDFNNEADTPDNFQSRRPNTSFCFLDIRSPGLGDTAMYLCATSTRGVGTEAFFGQGTRLTVV.

This clonotype is medium-sized (0.01 to 0.1%) in the sample. This sequence joins TRBV7-2 and TRBJ2-7; the D gene could be TRBD1 or TRBD2 (5 bases each). Per the germline V gene, CDR1 is SGHTA and CDR2 is FQGNSA. Trimming removed 5 bases from V and 5 bases from J, with 19 bases in between. This CDR3 has 15 residues. This chain's CDR3 is CASSPPGALNHEQYF. The DNA of the CDR3 is TGTGCCAGCAGCCCTCCCGGGGCCCTGAACCACGAGCAGTACTTC.

This clonotype was detected a few times. This chain links TRBV7-2 with TRBJ2-5, with a possible D match to TRBD2 (5 bases). The V gene lost 4 bases and the J gene lost 3 bases, with 12 bases spanning the gap. The CDR3 sequence is 14 residues long. CDR1 is SGHTA, CDR2 FQGNSA, per germline. CDR3 residues: CASSSQSAEETQYF. For the CDR3, the DNA is TGTGCCAGCAGCTCCCAGTCAGCGGAAGAGACCCAGTACTTC.

The rearrangement uses TRBV20-1 and TRBJ2-5, with 10 bases aligning to TRBD2. V gave up 6 bases and J gave up 3 bases; unmatched junction bases: 13. The germline V gene encodes CDR1 DFQATT and CDR2 SNEGSKA (reference sequence). The CDR3 is 16 residues long. CDR3 amino acids: CSAPNALAGDKETQYF. The CDR3 coding sequence is TGCAGTGCCCCAAACGCCCTAGCGGGAGACAAAGAGACCCAGTACTTC.

This clonotype has more than one count but fewer than ten. V is TRBV11-2 and J is TRBJ2-3; TRBD1 matches 7 bases. The CDR3 sequence is 13 residues long. Looked up from germline, CDR1 is SGHAT and CDR2 is FQNNGV. Trimming removed 6 bases from V and 4 bases from J; junction bases left unmatched: 4. The CDR3 is CASSLRGSDTQYF. The DNA of the CDR3 is TGTGCCAGCAGTCTCAGGGGGTCAGATACGCAGTATTTT.

The table lists this clonotype with a few counts. The chain recombines TRBV11-1 with TRBJ2-7; TRBD2 matches 9 bases. CDR1 SGHAT and CDR2 FQDESV come from the germline V gene (reference sequence). CDR3 size: 17 residues. V shed 5 bases, J shed 3 bases, and the junction held 14 bases outside the gene matches. CDR3 nucleotides: TGTGCCAGCAGCAAATCGTTAGCGGGGGTAGGGATCTACGAGCAGTACTTC. As protein: CASSKSLAGVGIYEQYF.

This clonotype came up a few times. The chain has TRBV7-8 and TRBJ1-5; D is perhaps TRBD1 (6 bases). Germline loops: CDR1 SGHVS, CDR2 FQNEAQ. The CDR3 contains 17 residues. The V end lost 1 base, the J end lost 6 bases, and 19 bases lay between the germline ends. The CDR3 is CASSLVISGALGQPQHF. In nucleotides, the CDR3 is TGTGCCAGCAGCTTAGTTATTTCAGGGGCCCTCGGTCAGCCCCAGCATTTT.

The chain carries TRBV28 and TRBJ1-5; 8 bases map to TRBD1. J lost 3 bases, V lost 5 bases, and 6 bases had no gene match. Germline CDR1 and CDR2: MDHEN and SYDVKM. The CDR3 is 15 residues long. In nucleotides, the CDR3 is TGTGCCAGCAGTCTGGGGGACAGGATCAATCAGCCCCAGCATTTT. It codes for CASSLGDRINQPQHF. The variable domain in full, with the rest retrieved from reference TRBV28 and TRBJ1-5, is DVKVTQSSRYLVKRTGEKVFLECVQDMDHENMFWYRQDPGLGLRLIYFSYDVKMKEKGDIPEGYSVSREKKERFSLILESASTNQTSMYLCASSLGDRINQPQHFGDGTRLSIL.

This clonotype has more than one count but fewer than ten. This chain joins TRBV20-1 and TRBJ2-1, with 9 bases aligning to TRBD2. With V trimmed by 3 bases and J by 8 bases, 14 bases remained unmatched. Per the germline V gene, CDR1 is DFQATT and CDR2 is SNEGSKA (reference sequence). The CDR3 consists of 16 residues. The CDR3, as DNA: TGCAGTGCTAGCGGCCTAGCGGGAAAGAGGGGCGATGAGCAGTTCTTC. Its translation: CSASGLAGKRGDEQFF.